Shown below are 25 T cell receptor beta chains from a single sample sequenced in a study of T cells in Graves' hyperthyroidism and ophthalmopathy. Researchers amplified the TCR beta CDR3 regions from RNA transcripts. An initial round of RT-PCR targeting the TCR CDR3 relied on the HTBI primer set. TCRdb analysed the multiplex PCR reads with MiXCR anew, one entry per CDR3 protein. The sample yields hundreds of thousands of distinct CDR3 sequences, over 35% seen once. The sample consisted of blood. Every receptor here comes from a man aged 18 to 29 with Graves' hyperthyroidism.

There are many counts of this clonotype. The chain joins TRBV10-2 to TRBJ1-2; D is ambiguous. The germline V and J ends were trimmed by 6 bases and 1 base, with 12 bases remaining between them. The germline gives CDR1 WSHSY, CDR2 SAAADI. The CDR3 length is 14 residues. Written as DNA, the CDR3 is TGCGCCAGCAGCCCGGCAGGCCATAACTATGGCTACACCTTC. Its translation is CASSPAGHNYGYTF.

This clonotype turned up a few times. The rearrangement uses TRBV11-2 and TRBJ2-5; D may be TRBD1 (5 bases). The CDR3 runs to 12 residues. Trimming took off 7 bases at V and 8 bases at J, with 14 bases between the two ends. Germline loops: CDR1 SGHAT, CDR2 FQNNGV. The CDR3 loop is CASKPGQGTQYF. CDR3 sequence (DNA): TGTGCCAGCAAACCTGGGCAGGGCACCCAGTACTTC.

This clonotype showed up just a few times. The chain recombines TRBV9 with TRBJ2-7; perhaps TRBD2 as D (6 bases). CDR1 is SGDLS and CDR2 is YYNGEE in the germline V gene. The ends were cut back, 4 bases at V and 3 bases at J, with 17 bases in the middle. The CDR3 runs 15 residues. The DNA for the CDR3 is TGTGCCAGCAGCCCCGGGCGAGCGGGCCGCTACGAGCAGTACTTC. It yields the protein CASSPGRAGRYEQYF.

This clonotype occurred once. One end of the junction fails to match germline, which may point to a read error. The chain links TRBV7-8 to TRBJ2-7; 11 bases agree with TRBD2. Germline CDR1 reads SGHVS; CDR2 reads FQNEAQ. The CDR3 runs 16 residues. The CDR3 region has the DNA TGTGTCAGCAGCCCCAGACTAGCGGGGTTTCCCTACGAGCAGTACTTC. Translating gives CVSSPRLAGFPYEQYF.

This clonotype was seen ten or more times. This chain links TRBV6-5 with TRBJ1-2; D unclear. The CDR3 has 14 amino acids. Trimming took 2 bases from V and 2 from J, leaving 9 bases between them. Germline lookup yields CDR1 MNHEY and CDR2 SVGAGI. CDR3: CASSYGQRNYGYTF. The CDR3 region has the DNA TGTGCCAGCAGTTACGGGCAGCGAAACTATGGCTACACCTTC.

This sequence joins TRBV20-1 and TRBJ2-7; 9 nucleotides line up with TRBD1. CDR1 and CDR2 from the germline V gene are DFQATT and SNEGSKA (reference sequence). There are 14 residues in the CDR3. The ends lost 5 bases at V and 5 bases at J; junction bases unmatched: 10. The CDR3 sequence: CSAGGGTGNHEQYF. CDR3 nucleotide sequence: TGCAGTGCTGGGGGGGGGACAGGGAACCACGAGCAGTACTTC.

This clonotype was picked up a small number of times. This chain connects TRBV6-6 to TRBJ1-1; tentative D call: TRBD1 (5 bases). V was pared by 7 bases and J by 3 bases, with 18 bases between. Germline V gene lookup returns CDR1 MNHNY and CDR2 SVGAGI (reference sequence). This CDR3 region has 15 residues. This chain's CDR3 is CASTDHQGRDTEAFF. Written as DNA, the CDR3 is TGTGCCAGCACCGACCACCAGGGAAGGGACACTGAAGCTTTCTTT.

This clonotype was seen only a few times. The chain joins TRBV6-5 to TRBJ2-2, with D tentatively TRBD1 (5 bases). Germline CDR1 and CDR2: MNHEY and SVGAGI. The CDR3 consists of 14 residues. V lost 3 bases to trimming and J lost 1 base, with 6 bases between them. The CDR3 region has the DNA TGTGCCAGCAGTTATCAGGGGAACACCGGGGAGCTGTTTTTT. Translation: CASSYQGNTGELFF.

A word on this clonotype: One end of the junction does not line up with germline, which may come from a read error. This sequence joins TRBV7-9 and TRBJ2-7; 10 bases are a match to TRBD2. The CDR3 sequence is 15 residues long. Germline V gene data show CDR1 as SEHNR and CDR2 as FQNEAQ (reference sequence). In DNA form, the CDR3 reads TGCGCCAGCGCCACACTAGCGGGATCTGGTTACGAGCAGTACTTC. Residues: CASATLAGSGYEQYF.

The gene calls are TRBV6-1 and TRBJ2-2; no definite D call. The V end lost 6 bases, the J end lost 7 bases, and 9 bases lay between the germline ends. Germline V gene lookup returns CDR1 MNHNS and CDR2 SASEGT. This CDR3 spans 12 amino acids. CDR3 in amino acids: CASSSNHGELFF. The CDR3 coding sequence is TGTGCCAGCAGCTCCAATCACGGGGAGCTGTTTTTT.

Turning to this clonotype: This could be a read error, since a much larger clone is one nucleotide away. This chain connects TRBV2 to TRBJ2-7; no clear D. Germline CDR1 and CDR2: SNHLY and FYNNEI. V was pared by 8 bases and J by 3 bases, with 14 bases between. The CDR3 length is 13 residues. CDR3 nucleotide sequence: TGTGCCAGCGCCGGACCGCGGATCTACGAGCAGTACTTC. Translating gives CASAGPRIYEQYF.

A few counts support this clonotype. The J gene is TRBJ2-7, the V gene TRBV4-1; D is uncertain. Trimming removed 4 bases at V and 5 bases at J, with 12 bases between. This CDR3 comprises 13 residues. From germline, CDR1 is MGHRA and CDR2 YSYEKL. Written as DNA, the CDR3 is TGCGCCAGCAGCCCCCCTTTGGCCCACGAGCAGTACTTC. Protein: CASSPPLAHEQYF.

The chain uses TRBV10-3 and TRBJ1-2, with TRBD1 identical over 8 bases. After removal of 2 bases from V and 7 bases from J, the junction contained 6 bases not matched to a gene. The CDR3 consists of 14 residues. Germline lookup yields CDR1 ENHRY and CDR2 SYGVKD. This chain's CDR3 is CAISEQDRATGYTF. CDR3 nucleotides: TGTGCCATCAGTGAGCAGGACAGGGCGACTGGCTACACCTTC.

The chain employs TRBV14 and TRBJ2-2, with D maybe TRBD1 (5 bases). The CDR3 extends over 13 amino acids. The germline V gene has CDR1 SGHDN and CDR2 FVKESK. V shed 1 base and J shed 9 bases, with 9 bases lying between them. The CDR3, as DNA: TGTGCCAGCAGCCAAGGGCAGGGCTGGGAGCTGTTTTTT. This codes for CASSQGQGWELFF. Using reference TRBV14 and TRBJ2-2 for the parts outside the CDR3, the full variable domain is EAGVTQFPSHSVIEKGQTVTLRCDPISGHDNLYWYRRVMGKEIKFLLHFVKESKQDESGMPNNRFLAERTGGTYSTLKVQPAELEDSGVYFCASSQGQGWELFFGEGSRLTVL.

This clonotype occurred many times. This chain links TRBV5-1 with TRBJ2-7; D is uncertain. The CDR3 length is 13 residues. Trimming took 4 bases from V and 1 from J, leaving 9 bases between them. CDR1 is SGHRS, CDR2 YFSETQ, per germline. The CDR3 DNA is TGCGCCAGCAGCGCCACATGGTCCTACGAGCAGTACTTC. Encoded protein: CASSATWSYEQYF.

This clonotype was seen a handful of times. The rearrangement uses TRBV24-1 and TRBJ1-2, with 9 bases fitting TRBD1. V shed 5 bases, J shed 3 bases, and the junction held 3 bases outside the gene matches. Germline V gene sequence: CDR1 KGHDR, CDR2 SFDVKD. CDR3 size: 14 residues. The DNA of the CDR3 is TGTGCCACCAGTGCCCGGGACAGGGACTATGGCTACACCTTC. This encodes CATSARDRDYGYTF.

Points on this clonotype: A much larger clone differs from this one at a single base, so this may be a read error. In DNA form, the CDR3 reads TGTGCCAGCAGCTTAGCGGGACTTACCGGGGAGCTGCTTTTT. Its protein product is CASSLAGLTGELLF. The chain has TRBV7-9 and TRBJ2-2, with D possibly being TRBD2 (6 bases). Germline V CDR1 and CDR2: SEHNR, FQNEAQ (reference sequence). This CDR3 comprises 14 residues.

Concerning this clonotype itself: One base away lies a much larger clone, so this may be a sequencing read error. The V call is TRBV2, the J call TRBJ1-1; D unresolved. V dropped 3 bases and J dropped 7 bases, with 6 bases sitting between them. CDR1 and CDR2 from the germline V gene are SNHLY and FYNNEI. The CDR3 totals 11 residues. DNA of the CDR3: TGTGCCAGCAGTGACCCCATTGAAGCTTTCTTT. Amino acids: CASSDPIEAFF.

A few counts support this clonotype. The V call is TRBV5-6, the J call TRBJ1-2, with TRBD1 matching over 7 bases. Unmatched junction bases numbered 6, after V lost 2 bases and J lost 8 bases. This CDR3 has 13 amino acids. Germline CDR1 is SGHDT and CDR2 is YYEEEE. CDR3 region: CASSLPGGRGYTF. In DNA form, the CDR3 reads TGTGCCAGCAGCTTACCAGGGGGACGCGGCTACACCTTC.

This clonotype was observed at least ten times. The J gene is TRBJ2-7, the V gene TRBV7-2, with TRBD1 identical over 7 bases. Trimming took 5 bases from V and 7 from J; bases not matched to a gene: 8. Germline V CDR1 and CDR2: SGHTA, FQGNSA. This CDR3 has 13 residues. CDR3 sequence: CASSRRQGEEQYF. The DNA of the CDR3 is TGTGCCAGCAGCCGTCGACAGGGAGAAGAGCAGTACTTC.

This clonotype has a count of ten or more. The rearrangement joins TRBV2 to TRBJ2-5, with a possible D match to TRBD2 (6 bases). Between the trimmed V and J ends, which lost 0 bases and 5 bases, there was a span of 7 bases. CDR3 size: 13 residues. Germline assignment: CDR1 SNHLY and CDR2 FYNNEI. For the CDR3, the DNA is TGTGCCAGCAGTGAAGCGGAGGGTGAGACCCAGTACTTC. As protein: CASSEAEGETQYF. The whole variable domain, remainder taken from reference TRBV2 and TRBJ2-5, is EPEVTQTPSHQVTQMGQEVILRCVPISNHLYFYWYRQILGQKVEFLVSFYNNEISEKSEIFDDQFSVERPDGSNFTLKIRSTKLEDSAMYFCASSEAEGETQYFGPGTRLLVL.

In this sample, this clonotype turned up once. CDR3 sequence reads: CASSPGERTNVLTF. The CDR3 region has the DNA TGTGCCAGTAGCCCAGGGGAGAGGACCAACGTCCTGACTTTC. The chain has TRBV19 and TRBJ2-6; weak D call: TRBD1 (6 bases). The CDR3 is 14 amino acids. CDR1 and CDR2 from the germline V gene are LNHDA and SQIVND (reference sequence). The V and J ends lost 6 bases and 8 bases respectively, with 14 bases between them. Complete variable domain (other parts from reference TRBV19 and TRBJ2-6): DGGITQSPKYLFRKEGQNVTLSCEQNLNHDAMYWYRQDPGQGLRLIYYSQIVNDFQKGDIAEGYSVSREKKESFPLTVTSAQKNPTAFYLCASSPGERTNVLTFGAGSRLTVL.

In the case of this clonotype: The CDR3 carries no conserved terminal phenylalanine or tryptophan, so it likely arises from a read error. The genes are TRBV11-2 and TRBJ1-1, with no clear D. CDR1 and CDR2 (germline): SGHAT, FQNNGV. There are 13 residues in the CDR3. CDR3 sequence (DNA): TGTGCCAGCAGCCCCTCCAGGAACTCTGAAGCTTTCCTT. Translating it yields CASSPSRNSEAFL.

The V call is TRBV7-2, the J call TRBJ2-2; 12 positions agree with TRBD2. Trimming cost V 2 bases and J 7 bases; bases outside gene matches: 11. This CDR3 is 18 amino acids long. CDR1 is SGHTA and CDR2 is FQGNSA in the germline V gene. The CDR3 coding sequence is TGTGCCAGCAGCTTAACGGAAGCTAGCGGGAGGGCCGGCGGGGAGCTGTTTTTT. Translating gives CASSLTEASGRAGGELFF.

The chain is built from TRBV6-4 and TRBJ2-5, with 11 positions matching TRBD2. Germline V lookup: CDR1 MRHNA, CDR2 SNTAGT. CDR3 length equals 15 residues. Germline trimming cut 5 bases from V and 0 bases from J; bases unmatched to any gene: 2. The CDR3 is CASSKLAGDQETQYF. DNA for the CDR3: TGTGCCAGCAGTAAACTAGCGGGGGACCAAGAGACCCAGTACTTC.